The source of this T cell receptor beta chain is a study of response to subunit inactivated influenza vaccine. Overall study results and limits: That few new T cells are recruited by each seasonal influenza vaccination was the authors' suggestion.

Comment on this clonotype: What it recognizes is unknown.

TCRdb re-analysed the RT-PCR reads in MiXCR, keeping a single row per CDR3 protein. In the table there are 550,000 to 800,000 distinct CDR3 sequences, approximately 15% of which are singletons. The ends lost 4 bases at V and 9 bases at J; junction bases unmatched: 6. The CDR3 contains 13 residues. The J gene is TRBJ1-5, the V gene TRBV12-3 or TRBV12-4; 7 bases match TRBD1. Source: PBMCs from blood, taken 11 to 12 days after vaccination. This TCR derives from a man in his fifties who received an inactivated influenza vaccine. CDR3 loop: CASSYAGGTPQHF. The CDR3 nucleotides read TGTGCCAGCAGTTATGCAGGGGGTACGCCCCAGCATTTT.